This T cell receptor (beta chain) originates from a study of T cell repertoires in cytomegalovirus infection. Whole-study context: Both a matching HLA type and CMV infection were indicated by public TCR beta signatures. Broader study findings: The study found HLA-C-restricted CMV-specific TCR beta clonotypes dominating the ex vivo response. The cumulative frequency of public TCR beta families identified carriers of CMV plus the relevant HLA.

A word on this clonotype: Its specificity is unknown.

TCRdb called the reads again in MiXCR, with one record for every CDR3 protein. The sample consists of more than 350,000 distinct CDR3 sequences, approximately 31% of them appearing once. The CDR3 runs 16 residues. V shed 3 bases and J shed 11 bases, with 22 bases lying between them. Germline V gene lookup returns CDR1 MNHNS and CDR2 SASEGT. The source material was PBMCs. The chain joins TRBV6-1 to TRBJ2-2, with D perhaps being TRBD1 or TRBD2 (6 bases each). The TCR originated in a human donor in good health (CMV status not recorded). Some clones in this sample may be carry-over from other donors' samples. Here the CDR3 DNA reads TGTGCCAGCAGTGATGAGGGGGGAAATGGGGGGTCTGAGCTGTTTTTT. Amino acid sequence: CASSDEGGNGGSELFF.